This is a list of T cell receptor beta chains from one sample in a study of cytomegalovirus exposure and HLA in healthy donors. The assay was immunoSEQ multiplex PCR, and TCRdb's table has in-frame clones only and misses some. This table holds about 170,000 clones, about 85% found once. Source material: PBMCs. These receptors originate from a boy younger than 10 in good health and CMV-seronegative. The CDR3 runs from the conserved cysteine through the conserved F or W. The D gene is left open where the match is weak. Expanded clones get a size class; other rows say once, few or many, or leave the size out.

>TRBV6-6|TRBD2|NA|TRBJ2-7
TGTGCCAGCAGTTATTCACTAGCGGGCTACGAGCAGTACTTC
CASSYSLAGYEQYF
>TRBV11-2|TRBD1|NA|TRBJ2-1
TGTGCCAGCAGCTCGGACAGGGGGAATGAGCAGTTCTTC
CASSSDRGNEQFF
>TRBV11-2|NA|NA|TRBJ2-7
TGTGCCAGCAGCTTAGATCACAGGTACTTC
CASSLDHRYF
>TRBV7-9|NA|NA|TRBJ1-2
TGTTCCAGCAGTTTGGACAATGATGGCTACACCTTC
CSSSLDNDGYTF
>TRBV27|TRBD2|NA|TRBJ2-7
TGTGCCAGCAGTTTGACTAGCGGTTACGAGCAGTACTTC
CASSLTSGYEQYF
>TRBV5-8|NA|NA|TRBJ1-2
TGTGCCAGCAGCTATGACAGAAGTTTCTATGGCTACACCTTC
CASSYDRSFYGYTF
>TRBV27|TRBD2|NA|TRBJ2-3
TGTGCCAGCAGCCTTAGCGGGGGGGCCGCAGATACGCAGTATTTT
CASSLSGGAADTQYF
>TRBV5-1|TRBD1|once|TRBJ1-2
TGCGCCAGCAGCGTGGGGACAGGCGGTGGCTACACCTTC
CASSVGTGGGYTF
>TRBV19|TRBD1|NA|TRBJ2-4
TGTGCCAGTAGTGGCAGGGGGTTAGCCAAAAACATTCAGTACTTC
CASSGRGLAKNIQYF
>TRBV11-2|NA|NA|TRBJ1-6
TGTGCCAGCAGCTTTGGTCAGGGATTCCTCCACTTT
CASSFGQGFLHF
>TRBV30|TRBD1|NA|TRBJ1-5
TGTGCCTGGAGCCGGGACAGTAGGAATCAGCCCCAGCATTTT
CAWSRDSRNQPQHF
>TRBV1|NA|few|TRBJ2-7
TGCACCAGCAGCCAAGGTTACCCGAGGCGCCCCTACGAGCAGTACTTC
CTSSQGYPRRPYEQYF
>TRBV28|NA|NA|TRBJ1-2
TGTGCCAGCAGTCCATGGACGGGGTTTGGTTACTCGGATGGCTACACCTTC
CASSPWTGFGYSDGYTF
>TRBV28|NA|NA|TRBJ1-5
TGTGCCAGCAGCCGGACGACAGGCCACCCAAATCAGCCCCAGCATTTT
CASSRTTGHPNQPQHF
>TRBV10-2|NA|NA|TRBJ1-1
TGCGCCAGCAGTGACATTTCGGTCCAGGTGAACACTGAAGCTTTCTTT
CASSDISVQVNTEAFF
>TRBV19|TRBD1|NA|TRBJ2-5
TGTGCCAGTAGATCCGGACAGGGACGAGGGGAGACCCAGTACTTC
CASRSGQGRGETQYF
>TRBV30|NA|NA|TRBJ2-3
TGTGCCTGGAGTGTGGCAGGGTGGGCAGATACGCAGTATTTT
CAWSVAGWADTQYF
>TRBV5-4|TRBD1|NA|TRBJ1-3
TGTGCCAGCAGCTTAGGGGACAGGGAGTCTGGAAACACCATATATTTT
CASSLGDRESGNTIYF
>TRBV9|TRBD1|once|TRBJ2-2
TGTGCCAGCAGCCCAGTAGGGGGCGCGAACACCGGGGAGCTGTTTTTT
CASSPVGGANTGELFF
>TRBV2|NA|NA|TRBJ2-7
TGTGCCAGCAGTGTGGAGGGGACCCCCTCGCCAAACGAGCAGTACTTC
CASSVEGTPSPNEQYF
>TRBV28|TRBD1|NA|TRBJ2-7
TGTGCCAGCAGTCGCATCCGGGACAGCCTCTACGGGCAGTACTTC
CASSRIRDSLYGQYF
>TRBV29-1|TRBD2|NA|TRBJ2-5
TGCAGCGTCTCCGGGGGGTCCCAAGAGACCCAGTACTTC
CSVSGGSQETQYF
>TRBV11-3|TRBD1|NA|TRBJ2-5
TGTGCCAGCAGCCCAGGGGGTGGGGAAGAGACCCAGTACTTC
CASSPGGGEETQYF
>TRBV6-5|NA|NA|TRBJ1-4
TGTGCCAGCAGTTACTACGGGGAAAATTCGGCTCTGTTTTTT
CASSYYGENSALFF
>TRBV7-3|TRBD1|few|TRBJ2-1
TGTGCCAGCAGCCCAGGGGGCGGCTCCTACAATGAGCAGTTCTTC
CASSPGGGSYNEQFF
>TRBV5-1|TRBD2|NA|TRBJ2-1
TGCGCCAGCACCTTCGGACTAGCGGACTCCTACAATGAGCAGTTCTTC
CASTFGLADSYNEQFF
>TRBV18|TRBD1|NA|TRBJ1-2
TGTGCCAGCTCACCTGGACAGGGAGGCTATGGCTACACCTTC
CASSPGQGGYGYTF
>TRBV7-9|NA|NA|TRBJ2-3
TGTGCCAGCAGCCCGGGGAGCACAGATACGCAGTATTTT
CASSPGSTDTQYF
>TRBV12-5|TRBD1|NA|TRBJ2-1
TGTGCTAGTGGCACCACAGGGGCCGGTCGGTACGATGAGCAGTTCTTC
CASGTTGAGRYDEQFF
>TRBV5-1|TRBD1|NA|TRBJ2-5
TGCGCCAGCAGCTCCCCCGGGACAGCTTACCAAGAGACCCAGTACTTC
CASSSPGTAYQETQYF
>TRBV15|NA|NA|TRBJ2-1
TGTGCCACCAGCCCAACCTGGACGGACAGCTGGGAGAATGAGCAGTTCTTC
CATSPTWTDSWENEQFF
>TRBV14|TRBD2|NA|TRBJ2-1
TGTGCCAGCAGCCAAGTATCAGCGGGAATCCTCGAAGTCGATGAGCAGTTCTTC
CASSQVSAGILEVDEQFF
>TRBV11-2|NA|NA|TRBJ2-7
TGTGCCAGCAGCTGGGGGTTGGGAGGATCACCCTACGAGCAGTACTTC
CASSWGLGGSPYEQYF
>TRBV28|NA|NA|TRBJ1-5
TGTGCCAGCAGTCCCTCTCCCTTTCGACAGTTCAATCAGCCCCAGCATTTT
CASSPSPFRQFNQPQHF
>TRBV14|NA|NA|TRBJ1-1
TGTGCCAGCAGCCAGGGGCTTGGAACTGAAGCTTTCTTT
CASSQGLGTEAFF
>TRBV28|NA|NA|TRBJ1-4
TGTGCCAGCAGGGCCCCTAATGAAAAACTGTTTTTT
CASRAPNEKLFF
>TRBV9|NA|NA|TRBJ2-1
TGTGCCAGCAGCGTAGGGGCCAGGGAACCGACAAATGAGCAGTTCTTC
CASSVGAREPTNEQFF
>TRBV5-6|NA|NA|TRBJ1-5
TGTGCCAGCAGCTTGGCCGGGGGTAGCAATCAGCCCCAGCATTTT
CASSLAGGSNQPQHF
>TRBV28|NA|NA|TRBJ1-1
TGTGCCAGCAGTCGGGGACAGAACACTGAAGCTTTCTTT
CASSRGQNTEAFF